This T cell receptor (beta chain) was captured in a study of T cells in Graves' hyperthyroidism and ophthalmopathy. The table lists this clonotype with many counts. Authors of the study amplified TCR beta CDR3 regions from RNA transcripts. Carried out on the TCR CDR3, a first-round RT-PCR used the HTBI primer set. TCRdb called the multiplex PCR reads again in MiXCR, with one record for every CDR3 protein. This table has approximately 400,000 distinct CDR3 sequences, 15% to 19% appearing once. For the diagnoses, clinical symptoms, serum thyroxine and TRAb, thyroid ultrasound and orbital computed tomography were used. The CDR3 consists of 15 residues. Trimming took off 1 base at V and 5 bases at J, with 15 bases between the two ends. The germline V gene encodes CDR1 SGHVS and CDR2 FQNEAQ.

The receptor's source is a woman between 18 and 30 years old with Graves' hyperthyroidism. The material sequenced was blood. This chain connects TRBV7-8 to TRBJ2-7, with D tentatively TRBD1 or TRBD2 (5 bases each). The CDR3 bases are TGTGCCAGCAGCTTAGTGGGGGTTGGAAAGAACGAGCAGTACTTC. It translates to CASSLVGVGKNEQYF.